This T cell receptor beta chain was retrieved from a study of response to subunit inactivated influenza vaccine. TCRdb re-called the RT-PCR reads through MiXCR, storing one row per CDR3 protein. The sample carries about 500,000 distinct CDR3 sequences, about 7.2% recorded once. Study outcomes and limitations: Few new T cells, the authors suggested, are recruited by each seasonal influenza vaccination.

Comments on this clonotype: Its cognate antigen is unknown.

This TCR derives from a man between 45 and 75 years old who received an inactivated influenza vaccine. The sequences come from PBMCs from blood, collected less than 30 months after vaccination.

The CDR3 loop is CSASRLGGTDTQYF. The CDR3 bases are TGCAGTGCTTCTCGACTAGGTGGCACAGATACGCAGTATTTT. V and J are TRBV20-1 and TRBJ2-3, with D maybe TRBD2 (6 bases). Germline V gene data show CDR1 as DFQATT and CDR2 as SNEGSKA (reference sequence). The CDR3 runs 14 residues. Trimming removed 5 bases from V and 1 base from J, with 13 bases in between.